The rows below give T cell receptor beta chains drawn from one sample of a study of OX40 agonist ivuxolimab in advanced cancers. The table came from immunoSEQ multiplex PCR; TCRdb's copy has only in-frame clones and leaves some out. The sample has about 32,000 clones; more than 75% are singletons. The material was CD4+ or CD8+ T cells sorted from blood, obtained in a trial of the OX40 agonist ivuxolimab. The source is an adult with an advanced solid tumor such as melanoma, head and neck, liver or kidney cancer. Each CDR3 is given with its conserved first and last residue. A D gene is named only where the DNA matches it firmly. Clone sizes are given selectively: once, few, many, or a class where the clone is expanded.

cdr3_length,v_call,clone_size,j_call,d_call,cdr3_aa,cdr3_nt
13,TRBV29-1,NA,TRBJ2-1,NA,CSSTGSSYNEQFF,TGCAGCTCGACGGGGAGCTCCTACAATGAGCAGTTCTTC
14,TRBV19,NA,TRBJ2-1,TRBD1,CASTLVDRGSEQFF,TGTGCCAGTACACTCGTGGACAGGGGGAGTGAGCAGTTCTTC
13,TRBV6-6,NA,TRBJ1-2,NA,CASSPPGDYGCTF,TGTGCCAGCAGTCCCCCTGGGGACTATGGCTGCACCTTC
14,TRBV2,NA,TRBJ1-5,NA,CASSGGYSNQPQHF,TGTGCCAGCAGTGGGGGTTATAGCAATCAGCCCCAGCATTTT
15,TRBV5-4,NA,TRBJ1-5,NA,CASSLYGSALQPQHF,TGTGCCAGCAGCTTGTATGGGAGCGCCCTTCAGCCCCAGCATTTT
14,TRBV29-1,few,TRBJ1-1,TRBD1,CSARGTGKGTEAFF,TGCAGCGCCCGCGGGACAGGGAAGGGCACTGAAGCTTTCTTT
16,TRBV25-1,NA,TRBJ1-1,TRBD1,CASSARTGGAGTEAFF,TGTGCCAGCAGTGCCCGGACAGGGGGCGCGGGAACTGAAGCTTTCTTT
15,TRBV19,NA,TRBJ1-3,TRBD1,CASSRRGRAGNTIYF,TGTGCCAGTAGCCGCAGGGGGCGAGCTGGAAACACCATATATTTT
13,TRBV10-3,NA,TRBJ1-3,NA,CAITGGDGNTIYF,TGTGCCATCACCGGAGGAGATGGAAACACCATATATTTT
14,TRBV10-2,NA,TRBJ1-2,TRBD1,CASSDRVGVGGYTF,TGCGCCAGCAGCGACAGGGTCGGGGTGGGAGGCTACACCTTC
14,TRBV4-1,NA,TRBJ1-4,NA,CASSPGPTNEKLFF,TGCGCCAGCAGCCCGGGTCCAACTAATGAAAAACTGTTTTTT
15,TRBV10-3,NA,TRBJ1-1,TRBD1,CAISEGTGENTEAFF,TGTGCCATCAGTGAAGGGACAGGGGAGAACACTGAAGCTTTCTTT
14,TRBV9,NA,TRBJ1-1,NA,CASSVEGRNTEAFF,TGTGCCAGCAGCGTAGAGGGGAGGAACACTGAAGCTTTCTTT
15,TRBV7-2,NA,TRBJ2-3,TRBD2,CASSENSGVGNTQYF,TGTGCCAGCAGTGAGAATAGCGGGGTGGGGAATACGCAGTATTTT
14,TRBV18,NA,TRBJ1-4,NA,CASSPPTEREKLFF,TGTGCCAGCTCACCACCGACAGAGCGCGAAAAACTGTTTTTT
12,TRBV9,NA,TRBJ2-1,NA,CASSLTGNEQFF,TGTGCCAGCAGCCTTACAGGGAATGAGCAGTTCTTC
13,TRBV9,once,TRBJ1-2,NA,CASSVGTSHGYTF,TGTGCCAGCAGCGTAGGGACAAGTCATGGCTACACCTTC
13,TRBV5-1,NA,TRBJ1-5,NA,CASSLRGDQPQHF,TGCGCCAGCAGCTTGCGAGGGGATCAGCCCCAGCATTTT
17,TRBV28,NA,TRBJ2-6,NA,CASSFSGLFSGANVLTF,TGTGCCAGCAGTTTCTCAGGGCTATTCTCTGGGGCCAACGTCCTGACTTTC
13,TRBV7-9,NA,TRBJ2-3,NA,CASSLRDPDTQYF,TGTGCCAGCAGCCTCAGGGACCCAGATACGCAGTATTTT
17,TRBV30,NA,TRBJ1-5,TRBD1,CAWSPSSSKGASQPQHF,TGTGCCTGGAGTCCCTCCTCCTCGAAGGGGGCCAGTCAGCCCCAGCATTTT
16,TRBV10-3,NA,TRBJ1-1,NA,CAISGGRGVLNTEAFF,TGTGCCATCTCGGGGGGTCGTGGTGTTCTGAACACTGAAGCTTTCTTT
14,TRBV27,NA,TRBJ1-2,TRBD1,CASSNRGEWYGYTF,TGTGCCAGCAGTAACAGGGGAGAATGGTATGGCTACACCTTC
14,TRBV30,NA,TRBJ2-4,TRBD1,CAWSAGQGKNIQYF,TGTGCCTGGAGTGCGGGACAGGGTAAAAACATTCAGTACTTC
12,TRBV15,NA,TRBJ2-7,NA,CATSGSGDEQYF,TGTGCCACCAGCGGGTCGGGTGACGAGCAGTACTTC
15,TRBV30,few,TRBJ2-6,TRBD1,CAWRDRGPGANVLTF,TGTGCCTGGAGGGACAGGGGACCTGGGGCCAACGTCCTGACTTTC
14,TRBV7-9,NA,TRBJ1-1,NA,CASSLGGLNTEAFF,TGTGCCAGCAGCTTAGGGGGATTAAACACTGAAGCTTTCTTT
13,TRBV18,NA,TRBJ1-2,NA,CASSPGTNYGYTF,TGTGCCAGCTCACCAGGAACGAACTATGGCTACACCTTC
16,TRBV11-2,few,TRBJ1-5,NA,CASSQGTVYSNQPQHF,TGTGCCAGCAGCCAGGGAACTGTTTATAGCAATCAGCCCCAGCATTTT
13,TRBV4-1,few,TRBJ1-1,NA,CASSQSANTEAFF,TGCGCCAGCAGCCAGTCTGCCAACACTGAAGCTTTCTTT
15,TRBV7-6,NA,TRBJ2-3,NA,CASSPYPQGTDTQYF,TGTGCCAGCAGCCCATACCCTCAGGGCACAGATACGCAGTATTTT
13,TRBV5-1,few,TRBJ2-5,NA,CASSFTGQETQYF,TGCGCCAGCAGCTTCACGGGCCAAGAGACCCAGTACTTC
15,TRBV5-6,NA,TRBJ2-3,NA,CASSATGKYTDTQYF,TGTGCCAGCAGCGCCACAGGGAAATACACAGATACGCAGTATTTT
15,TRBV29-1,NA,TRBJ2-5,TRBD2,CSVEPSGGIQETQYF,TGCAGCGTTGAACCTAGCGGGGGGATACAAGAGACCCAGTACTTC
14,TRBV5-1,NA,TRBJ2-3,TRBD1,CASSLTGTGDTQYF,TGCGCCAGCAGCTTGACCGGGACAGGGGATACGCAGTATTTT
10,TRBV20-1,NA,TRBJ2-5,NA,CSGGQETQYF,TGCAGTGGGGGGCAAGAGACCCAGTACTTC
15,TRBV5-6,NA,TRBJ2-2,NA,CASSLVGLNTGELFF,TGTGCCAGCAGCTTGGTTGGCCTGAACACCGGGGAGCTGTTTTTT
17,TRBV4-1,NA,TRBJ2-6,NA,CASSWGARGGGANVLTF,TGCGCCAGCAGCTGGGGGGCCAGGGGCGGTGGGGCCAACGTCCTGACTTTC
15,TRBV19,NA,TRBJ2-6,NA,CASSIIISGANVLTF,TGTGCCAGTAGTATTATCATCTCTGGGGCCAACGTCCTGACTTTC
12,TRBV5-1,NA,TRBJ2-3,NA,CASSAPASTQYF,TGCGCCAGCAGCGCCCCAGCCTCTACGCAGTATTTT
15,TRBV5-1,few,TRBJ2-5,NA,CASSKWAGNRETQYF,TGCGCCAGCTCTAAATGGGCAGGGAATAGAGAGACCCAGTACTTC
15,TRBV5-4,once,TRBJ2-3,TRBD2,CASSYEGLATDTQYF,TGTGCCAGCAGCTATGAGGGACTAGCAACAGATACGCAGTATTTT
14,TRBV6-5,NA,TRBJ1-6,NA,CASQGGYSGSPLHF,TGTGCCAGCCAGGGAGGATACTCGGGTTCACCCCTCCACTTT
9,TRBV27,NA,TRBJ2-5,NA,CASRETQYF,TGTGCCAGCAGGGAGACCCAGTACTTC
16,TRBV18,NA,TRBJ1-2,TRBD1,CASSPPGTAANYGYTF,TGTGCCAGCTCACCACCCGGGACAGCAGCTAACTATGGCTACACCTTC
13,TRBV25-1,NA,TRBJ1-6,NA,CASRAQFLSPLHF,TGTGCCAGCAGGGCCCAATTCCTCTCACCCCTCCACTTT
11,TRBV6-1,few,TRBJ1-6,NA,CASSQGVALHF,TGTGCCAGCTCTCAAGGAGTGGCCCTCCACTTT
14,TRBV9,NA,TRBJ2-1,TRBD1,CASSPPGGYNEQFF,TGTGCCAGCAGCCCGCCAGGGGGCTACAATGAGCAGTTCTTC
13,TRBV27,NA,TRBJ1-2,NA,CASSFGGFYGYTF,TGTGCCAGCAGTTTTGGAGGTTTCTATGGCTACACCTTC
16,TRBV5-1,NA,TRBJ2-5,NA,CASSFGLAPQQETQYF,TGCGCCAGCAGCTTCGGGCTAGCGCCACAACAAGAGACCCAGTACTTC
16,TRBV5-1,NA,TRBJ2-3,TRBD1,CASRNTGTGMTDTQYF,TGCGCCAGCAGAAATACCGGGACAGGGATGACAGATACGCAGTATTTT
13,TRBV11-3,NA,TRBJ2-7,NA,CASSPGSSYEQYF,TGTGCCAGCAGCCCGGGATCTTCCTACGAGCAGTACTTC
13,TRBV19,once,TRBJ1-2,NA,CASRSTGNYGYTF,TGTGCCAGCCGTTCTACAGGGAACTATGGCTACACCTTC